Only one count was recorded for the clone carrying this TCR beta chain. This entry is derived from a study of blood T cell repertoires in COVID-19. Original analysis: Amplification of reference gene primers provided the estimated nucleated cell counts. Here immunoSEQ multiplex PCR was the method, and the copy in TCRdb shows in-frame clones only, minus some. The V and J calls and the clone size are those of that table, but D and trimming were determined from the DNA. The sample shows 240,000 or so clones, approximately 83% of them seen only once. Per germline, CDR1 SQVTM and CDR2 ANQGSEA. The trim removed 5 bases at V and 5 bases at J, leaving 22 bases unmatched. CDR3 size: 19 residues. Participant-reported clinical history was the basis for cohort assignment.

The receptor was derived from a woman aged 40 to 50 with acute COVID-19. Source material: PBMCs or T cells enriched from blood (not recorded which). V is TRBV29-1 and J is TRBJ2-2, with TRBD2 matching 8 bases. CDR3 DNA sequence: TGCAGCGTTCGGCCCGGCAGGGAAGAACGGGAGGGCCGGACCGGGGAGCTGTTTTTT. This encodes CSVRPGREEREGRTGELFF.